What follows describes a single T cell receptor beta chain. As yet, its antigen is unknown. Via MiXCR, TCRdb re-called the RT-PCR reads, giving one row per CDR3 protein. The sample lists around 18,000 distinct CDR3 sequences, approximately 78% seen once, with under 2% in the top ten. CDR3 length: 16 amino acids. Germline V CDR1 and CDR2: KGHSH, LQKENI. The junction had 6 bases not matched to a gene; V was cut back by 1 base and J by 0 bases. The sample belongs to a study of yellow fever vaccine responses in identical twins. Overall study results and limits: Twins' vaccine T cell response reportedly seemed partly convergent, partly personalized.

Material: T cells from blood (PBMCs), unsorted or a sorted subset (not recorded which), obtained before or after yellow fever vaccination (not recorded which). The sequence was obtained from a woman between 18 and 29 years old who received the yellow fever vaccine. The chain joins TRBV18 to TRBJ2-7; 7 bases fit TRBD1. This CDR3 reads CASSPRSRDSSYEQYF. DNA of the CDR3: TGTGCCAGCTCACCACGATCTAGGGACAGCTCCTACGAGCAGTACTTC.